A selection of T cell receptor beta chains follows, all from one sample in a study of cytomegalovirus exposure and HLA in healthy donors. TCRdb keeps only in-frame clones here, not all; method: immunoSEQ multiplex PCR. The sample includes 100,000 to 150,000 clones, about three quarters of them seen just once. Sequenced material: PBMCs. These receptor sequences come from a man aged 25-40 years in good health and CMV-seronegative. Each CDR3 is given with its conserved first and last residue. The D gene is left open where the match is weak. Size values are once, few and many counts, or a class for expanded clones, and some rows have none.

clone_size d_call j_call v_call cdr3_nt cdr3_aa
NA TRBD2 TRBJ2-7 TRBV2 TGTGCCAGCAGAGAACGACTAGCGGGAGACTATAGCTCCTACGGGCAGTACTTC CASRERLAGDYSSYGQYF
NA TRBD1 TRBJ1-1 TRBV18 TGTGCCAGCTTTGACATCCGGGACAGGGCCCGGGTTAGGCCTGAAGCTTTCTTT CASFDIRDRARVRPEAFF
once NA TRBJ2-7 TRBV12-2 TGTGCAAGTCGCTTAGCTCAAGGACTAAACTCCTACGAGCAGTACTTC CASRLAQGLNSYEQYF
once NA TRBJ1-4 TRBV11-1 TGTGCCAGCAGCTTAAAACCCCTAAGGACAGTAAATGAAAAACTGTTTTTT CASSLKPLRTVNEKLFF
NA TRBD1 TRBJ1-5 TRBV28 TGTGCCAGCTTGGACAGGGGTGTTCAGCCCCAGCATTTT CASLDRGVQPQHF
NA TRBD1 TRBJ1-5 TRBV19 TGTGCCAGTAGTATAGCCAGGGGGTATCAGCCCCAGCATTTT CASSIARGYQPQHF
NA NA TRBJ2-3 TRBV10-3 TGTGCCACCAACTCCCCAGCGGATACGCAGTATTTT CATNSPADTQYF
NA TRBD1 TRBJ1-2 TRBV6-1 TGTGCCAGCAGTCAAATTCGGGACAGTGGCTACACCTTC CASSQIRDSGYTF
NA TRBD1 TRBJ1-6 TRBV6-1 TGTGCCAGCATCAAACAGGGGTCATATTCACCCCTCCACTTT CASIKQGSYSPLHF
NA NA TRBJ1-6 TRBV7-9 TGTGCCAGCAGCACCTCGGACGGGAGCTCCTATAATTCACCCCTCCACTTT CASSTSDGSSYNSPLHF
few TRBD1 TRBJ2-7 TRBV30 TGTGCCTGGGACAGGGGTTCCTACGAGCAGTACTTC CAWDRGSYEQYF
NA TRBD1 TRBJ1-5 TRBV19 TGTGCCAGTAGGTCAGGGGGCGTTTTCGATCAGCCCCAGCATTTT CASRSGGVFDQPQHF
NA TRBD1 TRBJ1-1 TRBV5-8 TGTGCCAGCAGCAACTTCTTGGACAGGGGGAAAGCTTTCTTT CASSNFLDRGKAFF
NA NA TRBJ2-7 TRBV14 TGTGCCAGCAGCCCCCAACAGGGTTCCTACGAGCAGTACTTC CASSPQQGSYEQYF
NA NA TRBJ1-2 TRBV25-1 TGTGCCAGCAGTGGAATCCAGACAGTGAACTATGGCTACACCTTC CASSGIQTVNYGYTF
NA NA TRBJ2-5 TRBV5-4 TGTGCCAGCAGCAGATGGCTTGGAGAGACCCAGTACTTC CASSRWLGETQYF
NA TRBD1 TRBJ1-1 TRBV5-1 TGCGCCAGCAGCTTGACCGGGACAGAGGGGACTGAAGCTTTCTTT CASSLTGTEGTEAFF
once TRBD1 TRBJ1-2 TRBV11-2 TGTGCCAGCAGCTTAGCCGGGACAGGGGGCAATGGCTACACCTTC CASSLAGTGGNGYTF
NA TRBD2 TRBJ2-7 TRBV27 TGTGCCAGCAGTTCGGGCGGGAGTTTCTACGAGCAGTACTTC CASSSGGSFYEQYF
NA NA TRBJ2-5 TRBV28 TGTGCCAGCAGTTCCACCCCGACAGAAGAGACCCAGTACTTC CASSSTPTEETQYF
few TRBD2 TRBJ2-7 TRBV7-2 TGTGCCAGCAGCCGGGGGGGAGCCTACGAGCAGTACTTC CASSRGGAYEQYF
once TRBD1 TRBJ1-2 TRBV7-7 TGTGCCAGCAGCTTAGCGTCCCAAACCGGGACAGTTCCCTTCTCCGGCTACACCTTC CASSLASQTGTVPFSGYTF
NA NA TRBJ2-3 TRBV5-1 TGCGCCAGCAGCGTGAATCCTGGGGCATTGGATACGCAGTATTTT CASSVNPGALDTQYF